Below are 2 T cell receptor beta chains sequenced from a single sample in a study of T cells in Graves' hyperthyroidism and ophthalmopathy. Template material for amplifying TCR beta CDR3 regions consisted of RNA transcripts. During a first-round RT-PCR of the TCR CDR3, the HTBI primer set was used. TCRdb analysed the multiplex PCR reads with MiXCR anew, one entry per CDR3 protein. The repertoire holds fewer than 750,000 distinct CDR3 sequences, with approximately 44% as singletons. The material sequenced was peripheral blood or thyroid tissue (not recorded which). The source is a woman younger than 35 with Graves' hyperthyroidism.

This clonotype was seen many times. V and J are TRBV6-6 and TRBJ2-7; D unclear. CDR3 size: 15 residues. CDR1 MNHNY and CDR2 SVGAGI come from the germline V gene (reference sequence). Trimming took 1 base from V and 2 from J, leaving 12 bases between them. DNA for the CDR3: TGTGCCAGCAGTTACTTGAAGGCCCAGGCCTACGAGCAGTACTTC. As protein: CASSYLKAQAYEQYF.

The chain carries TRBV24-1 and TRBJ2-4; the D is unclear. V shed 4 bases and J shed 2 bases, with 5 bases lying between them. The CDR3 loop spans 13 amino acids. The germline gives CDR1 KGHDR, CDR2 SFDVKD. This CDR3 reads CATSDNSKNIQYF. The CDR3 region has the DNA TGTGCCACCAGTGACAACTCCAAAAACATTCAGTACTTC.